The source of this T cell receptor (beta chain) is a study of T cell responses to AZD1222 COVID-19 vaccine. Whole-study results and caveats: Nearly half of unique spike-specific TCRs reportedly avoided B.1.351 and B.1.1.7 mutated regions.

Germline V gene lookup returns CDR1 LGHNA and CDR2 YSLEER. The V end was cut by 0 bases, the J end by 3 bases, with 24 bases between. There are 21 residues in the CDR3. TCRdb's copy holds only in-frame clones and misses some; the assay was immunoSEQ multiplex PCR. The data hold fewer than 150,000 clones, with 90% observed a single time. Concerning this clone itself: Its antigen remains unknown.

The sequence came from an adult who received the AZD1222 COVID-19 vaccine. V gene TRBV4-3 combines with J gene TRBJ2-6, with D possibly being TRBD1 or TRBD2 (6 bases each). Here the sequenced sample was peripheral blood, taken 28 days after the second AZD1222 dose. CDR3 nucleotide sequence: TGCGCCAGCAGCCAAGATCTAATCGGGGGCGAGTTACGAGGTGGGGCCAACGTCCTGACTTTC. As protein: CASSQDLIGGELRGGANVLTF.